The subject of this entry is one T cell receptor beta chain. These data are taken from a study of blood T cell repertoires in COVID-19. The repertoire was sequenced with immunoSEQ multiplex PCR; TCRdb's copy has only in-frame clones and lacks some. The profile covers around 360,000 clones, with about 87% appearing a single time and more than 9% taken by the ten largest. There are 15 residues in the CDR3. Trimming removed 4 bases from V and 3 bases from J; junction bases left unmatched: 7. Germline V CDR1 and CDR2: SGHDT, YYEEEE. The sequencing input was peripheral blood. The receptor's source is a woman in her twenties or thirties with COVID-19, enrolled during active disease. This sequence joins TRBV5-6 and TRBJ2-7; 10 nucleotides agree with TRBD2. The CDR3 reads CASSPLAGADYEQYF. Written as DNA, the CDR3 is TGTGCCAGCAGCCCTCTAGCGGGAGCGGACTACGAGCAGTACTTC.